Following are 10 T cell receptor beta chains from one sample sequenced in a study of post-analysis software for immune sequencing data. No antigen is known for these receptors. The authors incorporated unique molecular identifiers into the TCR beta cDNA libraries. Using its own MiXCR run on the PCR reads, TCRdb lists one record per CDR3 protein. This table holds hundreds of thousands of distinct CDR3 sequences, roughly 29% found once. Study-wide results and limits: The five TRBV segments detected at higher frequency in patients than in controls included TRBV5-6, TRBV5-1 and TRBV20-1.

The sequencing input was blood. The receptors derive from a girl aged 5-17 years with multiple sclerosis.

The J gene is TRBJ2-3, the V gene TRBV12-3 or TRBV12-4; D not certain. Trimming pared 1 base from V and 3 bases from J, leaving 8 bases between. The CDR3 spans 14 residues. This CDR3 reads CASSLVHRTDTQYF. CDR3 coding DNA: TGTGCCAGCAGTTTAGTGCACCGTACAGATACGCAGTATTTT.

V usage is TRBV20-1 and J usage is TRBJ2-7, with D possibly called TRBD1 or TRBD2 (7 bases each). The CDR3 has 14 amino acids. CDR1 DFQATT and CDR2 SNEGSKA come from the germline V gene (reference sequence). The CDR3 DNA reads TGCAGCCCCCAGGGGGGGAAGTGGGGCTACGAGCAGTACTTC. Its protein product is CSPQGGKWGYEQYF.

The rearrangement joins TRBV5-6 to TRBJ2-1; 10 bases map to TRBD2. This CDR3 has 16 residues. The V gene's germline CDR1 is SGHDT and CDR2 YYEEEE. V shed 1 base and J 8 bases; nucleotides not matched to a gene: 9. The CDR3 region has the DNA TGTGCCAGCAGCTTGTGGCTAGCGGGAGCTTACGATGAGCAGTTCTTC. Translated: CASSLWLAGAYDEQFF.

The chain uses TRBV7-9 and TRBJ2-7, with TRBD2 matching 15 bases. The CDR3 runs to 19 residues. The trim removed 2 bases at V and 2 bases at J, leaving 10 bases unmatched. Germline V gene data show CDR1 as SEHNR and CDR2 as FQNEAQ (reference sequence). The CDR3 DNA reads as TGTGCCAGCAGCTTACAAAAGGGACTAGCGGGAGGAACTACCTACGAGCAGTACTTC. Protein sequence: CASSLQKGLAGGTTYEQYF.

In its sample, this clonotype was seen a few times. J is TRBJ2-1 and V is TRBV6-5, with 10 nucleotides matching TRBD2. CDR1 is MNHEY and CDR2 is SVGAGI in the germline V gene. The CDR3 has 16 amino acids. V was pared by 6 bases and J by 5 bases, with 10 bases of the junction left unmatched. Here the CDR3 DNA reads TGTGCCAGCAGCCAATGGTCCCTAGCGGGGGACAATGAGCAGTTCTTC. Protein product: CASSQWSLAGDNEQFF.

The chain employs TRBV7-9 and TRBJ2-1, with 9 bases lining up with TRBD2. The V gene end was trimmed by 10 bases and the J gene end by 7 bases; junction bases not matched to a gene: 17. This CDR3 is 16 amino acids long. Germline V CDR1 and CDR2: SEHNR, FQNEAQ (reference sequence). In DNA form, the CDR3 reads TGTGCCACCCGCCCCCCGGCGGGAGGGCCAAAGAATGAGCAGTTCTTC. This codes for CATRPPAGGPKNEQFF. The whole variable domain, remainder taken from reference TRBV7-9 and TRBJ2-1, is DTGVSQNPRHKITKRGQNVTFRCDPISEHNRLYWYRQTLGQGPEFLTYFQNEAQLEKSRLLSDRFSAERPKGSFSTLEIQRTEQGDSAMYLCATRPPAGGPKNEQFFGPGTRLTVL.

This clonotype was seen a few times. The chain has TRBV6-1 and TRBJ1-6; D might be TRBD1 (5 bases). The CDR3 length is 15 residues. The V end lost 6 bases, the J end lost 7 bases, and 16 bases lay between the germline ends. Germline V gene data show CDR1 as MNHNS and CDR2 as SASEGT. The DNA of the CDR3 is TGTGCCAGCAGGATCAGAACAGGAACGAATTCACCCCTCCACTTT. Its translation is CASRIRTGTNSPLHF.

In this sample, this clonotype turned up a few times. V and J are TRBV20-1 and TRBJ2-3; 8 bases are a match to TRBD2. Germline-derived CDR1 and CDR2 are DFQATT and SNEGSKA (reference sequence). V was clipped by 0 bases and J by 1 base; unmatched bases: 3. The CDR3 length is 15 residues. In nucleotides, the CDR3 is TGCAGTGCTAGAGATTTGACTAGCGGCACAGATACGCAGTATTTT. Its translation: CSARDLTSGTDTQYF.

On this clonotype: The conserved phenylalanine or tryptophan normally closing the CDR3 is absent here, so this likely arose from a read error. This chain uses TRBV29-1 with TRBJ1-1; possibly TRBD1 for D (6 bases). Germline V gene data show CDR1 as SQVTM and CDR2 as ANQGSEA. Trimming stripped 7 bases from V and 1 base from J, with 13 bases between. The CDR3 has 13 amino acids. The CDR3 DNA reads as TGCAGCGCCAGGGGATTCTCGAACACTGAAGCTTTCTGT. It translates to CSARGFSNTEAFC.

Details on this clonotype: The CDR3 does not close with the conserved phenylalanine or tryptophan, likely indicating a read error. This chain uses TRBV10-3 with TRBJ2-1, with D maybe TRBD1 (6 bases). V shed 9 bases and J shed 7 bases, with 28 bases lying between them. Germline V lookup: CDR1 ENHRY, CDR2 SYGVKD. CDR3 length: 17 residues. Here the CDR3 DNA reads TGTGCCATAAGACAACCTAGGGCACAGGGTGTAAGAAATGAGCAGTTCTAC. This sequence encodes CAIRQPRAQGVRNEQFY.